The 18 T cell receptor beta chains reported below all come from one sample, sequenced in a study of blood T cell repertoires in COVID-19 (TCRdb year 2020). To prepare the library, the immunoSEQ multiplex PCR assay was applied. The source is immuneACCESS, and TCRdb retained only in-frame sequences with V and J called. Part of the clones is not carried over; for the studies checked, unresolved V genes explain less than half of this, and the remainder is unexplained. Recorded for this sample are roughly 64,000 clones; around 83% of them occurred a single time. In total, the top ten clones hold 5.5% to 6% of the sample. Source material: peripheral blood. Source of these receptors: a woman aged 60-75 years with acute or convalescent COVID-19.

CDR3 nucleotides: TGCGCCAGCAGCTCGGGACAGATTACAACTAATGAAAAACTGTTTTTT. Protein sequence: CASSSGQITTNEKLFF. V and J are TRBV5-1 and TRBJ1-4, with TRBD1 matching over 7 bases. Germline CDR1 reads SGHRS; CDR2 reads YFSETQ. The CDR3 is 16 amino acids. With 3 bases clipped from V and 0 bases from J, the junction kept 5 bases outside the gene matches. The full variable domain, rest sourced from reference TRBV5-1 and TRBJ1-4, is KAGVTQTPRYLIKTRGQQVTLSCSPISGHRSVSWYQQTPGQGLQFLFEYFSETQRNKGNFPGRFSGRQFSNSRSEMNVSTLELGDSALYLCASSSGQITTNEKLFFGSGTQLSVL.

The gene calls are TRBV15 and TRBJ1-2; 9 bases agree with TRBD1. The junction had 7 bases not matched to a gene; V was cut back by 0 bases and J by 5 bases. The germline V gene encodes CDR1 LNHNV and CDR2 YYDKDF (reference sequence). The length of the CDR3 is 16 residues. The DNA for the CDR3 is TGTGCCACCAGCAGAGAAGGAATGGACAGGGGTTATGGCTACACCTTC. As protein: CATSREGMDRGYGYTF.

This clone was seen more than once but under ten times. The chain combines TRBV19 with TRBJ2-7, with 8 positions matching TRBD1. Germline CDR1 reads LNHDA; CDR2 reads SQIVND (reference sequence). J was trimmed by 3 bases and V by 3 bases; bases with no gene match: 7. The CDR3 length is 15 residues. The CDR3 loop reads CASSILSDRGYEQYF. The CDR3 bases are TGTGCCAGTAGTATCCTCTCAGACAGGGGCTACGAGCAGTACTTC.

CDR3 DNA: TGTGCCAGCAGCCATGGACAGGGTGACTATGGCTACACCTTC. Translated: CASSHGQGDYGYTF. The chain couples TRBV28 to TRBJ1-2; 8 bases align to TRBD1. V trimming: 6 bases; J trimming: 3 bases; junction bases outside the gene matches: 6. There are 14 residues in the CDR3. Germline lookup yields CDR1 MDHEN and CDR2 SYDVKM.

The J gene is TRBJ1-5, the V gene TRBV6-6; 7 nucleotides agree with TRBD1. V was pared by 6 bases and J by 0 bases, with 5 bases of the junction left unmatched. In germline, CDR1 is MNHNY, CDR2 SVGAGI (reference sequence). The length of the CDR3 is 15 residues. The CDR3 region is CASRRQGSSNQPQHF. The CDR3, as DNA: TGTGCCAGCAGACGACAGGGTTCTAGCAATCAGCCCCAGCATTTT.

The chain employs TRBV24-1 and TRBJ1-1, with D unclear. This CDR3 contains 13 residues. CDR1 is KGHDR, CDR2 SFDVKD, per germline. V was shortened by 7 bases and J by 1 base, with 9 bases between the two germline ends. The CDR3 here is CATRLIRNTEAFF. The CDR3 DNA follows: TGTGCCACCAGACTCATTCGGAACACTGAAGCTTTCTTT.

CDR3 in amino acids: CASSTRQQEGYTF. In DNA, the CDR3 is TGCGCCAGCAGCACCAGGCAGCAAGAGGGCTACACCTTC. The chain employs TRBV5-1 and TRBJ1-2; D is uncertain. The CDR3 runs to 13 residues. Germline-derived CDR1 and CDR2 are SGHRS and YFSETQ. Trimming cost V 4 bases and J 8 bases, with 15 bases left between them.

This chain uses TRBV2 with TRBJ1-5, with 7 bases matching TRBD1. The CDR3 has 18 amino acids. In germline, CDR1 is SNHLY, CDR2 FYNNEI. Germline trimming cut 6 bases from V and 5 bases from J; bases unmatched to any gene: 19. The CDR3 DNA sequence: TGTGCCAGCAGGGGCGGGGGGACAGTGACCCAAATGGATCAGCCCCAGCATTTT. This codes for CASRGGGTVTQMDQPQHF.

The CDR3 reads CASSPVDRGGEKLFF. CDR3 coding DNA: TGTGCCAGCTCACCAGTGGACAGGGGAGGCGAAAAACTGTTTTTT. The chain employs TRBV18 and TRBJ1-4; 9 bases match TRBD1. With 2 bases clipped from V and 8 bases from J, the junction kept 6 bases outside the gene matches. Per the germline V gene, CDR1 is KGHSH and CDR2 is LQKENI. This CDR3 region has 15 residues.

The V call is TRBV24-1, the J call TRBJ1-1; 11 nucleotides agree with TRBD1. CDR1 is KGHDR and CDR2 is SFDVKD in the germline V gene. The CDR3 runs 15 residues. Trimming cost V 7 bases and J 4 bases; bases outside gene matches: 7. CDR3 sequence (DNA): TGTGCCACCAGGCCACGGACAGGGGGCGGCACTGAAGCTTTCTTT. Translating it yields CATRPRTGGGTEAFF.

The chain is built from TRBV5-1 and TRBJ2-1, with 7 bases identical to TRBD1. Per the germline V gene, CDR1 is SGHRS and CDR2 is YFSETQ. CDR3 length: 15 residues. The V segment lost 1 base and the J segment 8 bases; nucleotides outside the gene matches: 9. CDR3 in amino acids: CASSLPTRQGHEQFF. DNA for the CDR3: TGCGCCAGCAGCTTGCCTACACGACAGGGTCATGAGCAGTTCTTC.

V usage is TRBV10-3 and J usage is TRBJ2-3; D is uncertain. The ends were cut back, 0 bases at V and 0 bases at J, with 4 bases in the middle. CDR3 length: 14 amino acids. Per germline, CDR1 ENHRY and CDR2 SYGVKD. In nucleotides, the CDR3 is TGTGCCATCAGTGAGTCCACTAGCACAGATACGCAGTATTTT. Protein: CAISESTSTDTQYF.

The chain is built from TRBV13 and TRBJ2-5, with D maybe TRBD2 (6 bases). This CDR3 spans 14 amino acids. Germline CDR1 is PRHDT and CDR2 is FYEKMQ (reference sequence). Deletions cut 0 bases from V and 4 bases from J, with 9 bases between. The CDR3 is CASSLGLGGETQYF. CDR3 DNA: TGTGCCAGCAGCTTAGGCCTGGGGGGAGAGACCCAGTACTTC.

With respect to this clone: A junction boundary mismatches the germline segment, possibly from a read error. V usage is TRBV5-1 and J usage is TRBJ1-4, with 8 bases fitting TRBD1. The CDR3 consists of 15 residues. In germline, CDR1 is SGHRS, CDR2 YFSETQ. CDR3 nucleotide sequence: TGCGCCAGCAGGGGGACAGGTGCTTCTAACGAAAAACTGTTTTTT. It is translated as CASRGTGASNEKLFF.

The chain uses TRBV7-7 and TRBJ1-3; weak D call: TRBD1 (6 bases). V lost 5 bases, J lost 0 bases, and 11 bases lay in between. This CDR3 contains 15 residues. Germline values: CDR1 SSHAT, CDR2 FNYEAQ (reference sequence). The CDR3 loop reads CASSEGGGSGNTIYF. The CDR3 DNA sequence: TGTGCCAGCAGCGAAGGGGGTGGCTCTGGAAACACCATATATTTT.

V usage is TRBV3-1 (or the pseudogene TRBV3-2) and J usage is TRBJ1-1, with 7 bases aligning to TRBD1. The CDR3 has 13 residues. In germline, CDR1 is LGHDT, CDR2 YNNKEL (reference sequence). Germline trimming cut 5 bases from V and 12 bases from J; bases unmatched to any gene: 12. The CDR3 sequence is CASSAFHTGQSFF. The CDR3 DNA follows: TGTGCCAGCAGCGCATTCCACACGGGACAGTCTTTCTTT.

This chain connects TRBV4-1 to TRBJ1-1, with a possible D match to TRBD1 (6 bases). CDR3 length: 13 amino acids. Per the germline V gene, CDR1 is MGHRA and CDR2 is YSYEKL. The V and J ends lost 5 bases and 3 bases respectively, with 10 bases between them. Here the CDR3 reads CASSRDRHTEAFF. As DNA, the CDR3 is TGCGCCAGCAGCAGAGACAGGCACACTGAAGCTTTCTTT.

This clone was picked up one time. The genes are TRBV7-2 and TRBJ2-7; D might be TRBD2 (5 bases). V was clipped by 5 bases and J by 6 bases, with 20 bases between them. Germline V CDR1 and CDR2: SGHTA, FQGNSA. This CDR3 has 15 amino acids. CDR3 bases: TGTGCCAGCAGCGGGGTACGAGCGGCGGGCTCCGAGCAGTACTTC. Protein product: CASSGVRAAGSEQYF.